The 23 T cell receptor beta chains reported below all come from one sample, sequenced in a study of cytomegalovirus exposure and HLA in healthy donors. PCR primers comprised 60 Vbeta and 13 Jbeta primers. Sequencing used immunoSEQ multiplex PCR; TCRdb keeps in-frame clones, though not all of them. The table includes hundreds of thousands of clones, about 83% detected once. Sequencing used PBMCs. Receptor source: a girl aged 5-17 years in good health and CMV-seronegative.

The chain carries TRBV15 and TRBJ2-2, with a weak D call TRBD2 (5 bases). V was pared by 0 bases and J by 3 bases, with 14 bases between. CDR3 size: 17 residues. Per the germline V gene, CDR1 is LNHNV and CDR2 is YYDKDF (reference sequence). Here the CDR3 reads CATSRDLREGYTGELFF. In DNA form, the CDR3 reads TGTGCCACCAGCAGAGATCTACGAGAGGGATACACCGGGGAGCTGTTTTTT.

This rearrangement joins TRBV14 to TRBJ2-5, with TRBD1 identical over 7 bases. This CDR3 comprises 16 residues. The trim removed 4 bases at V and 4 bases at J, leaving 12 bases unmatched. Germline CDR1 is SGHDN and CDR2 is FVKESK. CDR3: CASSLRQGVTLETQYF. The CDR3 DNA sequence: TGTGCCAGCAGCCTAAGACAGGGTGTAACTCTAGAGACCCAGTACTTC.

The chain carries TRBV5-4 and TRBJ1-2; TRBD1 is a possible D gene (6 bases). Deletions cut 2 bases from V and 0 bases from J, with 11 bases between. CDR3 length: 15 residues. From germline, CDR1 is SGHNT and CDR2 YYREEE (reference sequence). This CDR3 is CASSFADRTNYGYTF. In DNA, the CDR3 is TGTGCCAGCAGCTTTGCTGACAGGACTAACTATGGCTACACCTTC.

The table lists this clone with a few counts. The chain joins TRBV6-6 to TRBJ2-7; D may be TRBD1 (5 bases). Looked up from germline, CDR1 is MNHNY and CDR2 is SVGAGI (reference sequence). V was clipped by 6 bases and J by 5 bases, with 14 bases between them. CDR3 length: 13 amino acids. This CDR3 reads CASSRARVDEQYF. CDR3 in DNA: TGTGCCAGCAGCCGCGCCAGGGTTGACGAGCAGTACTTC.

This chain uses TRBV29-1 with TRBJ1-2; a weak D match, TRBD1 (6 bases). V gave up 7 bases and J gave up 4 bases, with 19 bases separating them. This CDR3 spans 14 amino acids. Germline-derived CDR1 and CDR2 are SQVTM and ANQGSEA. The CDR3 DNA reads TGCAGCGCCCGGAATAAGACAGGACTCTATGGCTACACCTTC. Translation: CSARNKTGLYGYTF.

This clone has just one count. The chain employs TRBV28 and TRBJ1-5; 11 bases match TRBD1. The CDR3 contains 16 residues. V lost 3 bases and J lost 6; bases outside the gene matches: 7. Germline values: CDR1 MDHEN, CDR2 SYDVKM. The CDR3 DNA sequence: TGTGCCAGCAGTTTGGACAGGGGGCTTTATAGTCAGCCCCAGCATTTT. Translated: CASSLDRGLYSQPQHF.

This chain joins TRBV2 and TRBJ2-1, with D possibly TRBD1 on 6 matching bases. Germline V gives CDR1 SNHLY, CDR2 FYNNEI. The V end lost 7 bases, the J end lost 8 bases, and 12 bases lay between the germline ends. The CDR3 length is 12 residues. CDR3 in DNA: TGTGCCAGCAACACACCAGGGGATGAGCAGTTCTTC. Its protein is CASNTPGDEQFF.

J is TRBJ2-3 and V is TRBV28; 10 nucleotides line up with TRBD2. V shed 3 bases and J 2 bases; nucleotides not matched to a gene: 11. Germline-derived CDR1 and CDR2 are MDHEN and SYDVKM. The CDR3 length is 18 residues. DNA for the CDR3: TGTGCCAGCAGTTTCCCTCAAAGCGGGAGGGCCCTCACAGATACGCAGTATTTT. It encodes CASSFPQSGRALTDTQYF.

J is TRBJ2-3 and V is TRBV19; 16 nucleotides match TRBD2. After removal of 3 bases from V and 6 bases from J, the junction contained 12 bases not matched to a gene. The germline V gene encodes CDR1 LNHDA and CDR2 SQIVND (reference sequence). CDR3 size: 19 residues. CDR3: CASSIRTGTSGRAWDTQYF. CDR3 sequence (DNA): TGTGCCAGTAGTATTAGGACAGGGACTAGCGGGAGGGCGTGGGATACGCAGTATTTT.

In nucleotides, the CDR3 is TGTGCCAGCAGCCAGTGGACAGGGGTATCCAATGAGCAGTTCTTC. Residues: CASSQWTGVSNEQFF. The V and J genes are TRBV14 and TRBJ2-1, with 9 bases lining up with TRBD1. The CDR3 spans 15 residues. Looked up from germline, CDR1 is SGHDN and CDR2 is FVKESK. The trim removed 3 bases at V and 6 bases at J, leaving 6 bases unmatched.

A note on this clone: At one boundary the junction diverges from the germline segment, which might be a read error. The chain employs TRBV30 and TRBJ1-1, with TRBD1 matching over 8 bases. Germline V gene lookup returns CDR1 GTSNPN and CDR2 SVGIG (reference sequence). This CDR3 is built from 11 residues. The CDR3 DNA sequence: TGTGCCTGGAGAGCCGGGACAGGACCCAACTTT. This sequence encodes CAWRAGTGPNF. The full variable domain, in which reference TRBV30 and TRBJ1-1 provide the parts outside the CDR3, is SQTIHQWPATLVQPVGSPLSLECTVEGTSNPNLYWYRQAAGRGLQLLFYSVGIGQISSEVPQNLSASRPQDRQFILSSKKLLLSDSGFYLCAWRAGTGPNFGQGTRLTVV.

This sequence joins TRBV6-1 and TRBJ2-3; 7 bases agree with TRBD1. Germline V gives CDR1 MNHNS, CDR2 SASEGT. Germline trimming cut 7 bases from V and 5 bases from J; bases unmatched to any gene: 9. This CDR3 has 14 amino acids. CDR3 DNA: TGTGCCAGCAAACGACAGGGTGGCGGAGATACGCAGTATTTT. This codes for CASKRQGGGDTQYF.

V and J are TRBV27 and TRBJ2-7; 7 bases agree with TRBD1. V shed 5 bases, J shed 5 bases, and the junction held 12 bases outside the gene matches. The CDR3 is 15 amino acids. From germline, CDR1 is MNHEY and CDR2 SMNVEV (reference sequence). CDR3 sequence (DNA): TGTGCCAGCAGTATTCGGGCAGGGGGTTTTGACGAGCAGTACTTC. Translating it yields CASSIRAGGFDEQYF.

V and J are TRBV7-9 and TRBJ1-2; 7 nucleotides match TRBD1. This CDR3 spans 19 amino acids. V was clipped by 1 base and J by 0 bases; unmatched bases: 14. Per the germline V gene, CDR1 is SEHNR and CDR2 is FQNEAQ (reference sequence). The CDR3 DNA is TGTGCCAGCAGCTTAGAAAGGTATCTAACAGGGGCATCTAACTATGGCTACACCTTC. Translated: CASSLERYLTGASNYGYTF.

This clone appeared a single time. CDR3 residues: CASSDTRSFREKLFF. CDR3 nucleotide sequence: TGTGCCAGCAGTGATACCCGATCATTTCGGGAAAAACTGTTTTTT. This rearrangement joins TRBV25-1 to TRBJ1-4; D is unclear. The CDR3 spans 15 residues. V lost 3 bases and J 8 bases, leaving 16 bases between the germline ends. Germline CDR1 reads MGHDK; CDR2 reads SYGVNS. Full variable domain (rest looked up from reference TRBV25-1 and TRBJ1-4): EADIYQTPRYLVIGTGKKITLECSQTMGHDKMYWYQQDPGMELHLIHYSYGVNSTEKGDLSSESTVSRIRTEHFPLTLESARPSHTSQYLCASSDTRSFREKLFFGSGTQLSVL.

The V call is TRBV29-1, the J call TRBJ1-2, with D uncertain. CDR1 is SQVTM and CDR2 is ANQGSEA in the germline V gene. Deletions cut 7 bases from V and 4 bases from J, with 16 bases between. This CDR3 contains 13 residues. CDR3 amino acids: CSAGRGSGYGYTF. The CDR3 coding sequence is TGCAGCGCCGGCAGAGGGAGTGGCTATGGCTACACCTTC.

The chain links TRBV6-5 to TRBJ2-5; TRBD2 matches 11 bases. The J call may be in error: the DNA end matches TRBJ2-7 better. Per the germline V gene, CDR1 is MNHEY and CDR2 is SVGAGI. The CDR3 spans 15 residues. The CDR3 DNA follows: TGTGCCAGCAGGGTGACTAGCGGGGCATCCTACGAGCAGTACTTC. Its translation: CASRVTSGASYEQYF.

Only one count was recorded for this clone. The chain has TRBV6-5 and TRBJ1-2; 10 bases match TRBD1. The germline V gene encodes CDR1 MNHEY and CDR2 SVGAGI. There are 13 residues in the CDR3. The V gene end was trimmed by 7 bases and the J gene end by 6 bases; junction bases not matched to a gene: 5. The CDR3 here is CASIRTGGHGYTF. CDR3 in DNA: TGTGCCAGCATCAGGACAGGGGGACATGGCTACACCTTC.

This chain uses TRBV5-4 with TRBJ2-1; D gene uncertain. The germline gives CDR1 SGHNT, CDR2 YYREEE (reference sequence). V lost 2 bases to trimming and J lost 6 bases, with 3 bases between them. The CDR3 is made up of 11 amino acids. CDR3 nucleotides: TGTGCCAGCAGCTTTCGCAATGAGCAGTTCTTC. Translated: CASSFRNEQFF.

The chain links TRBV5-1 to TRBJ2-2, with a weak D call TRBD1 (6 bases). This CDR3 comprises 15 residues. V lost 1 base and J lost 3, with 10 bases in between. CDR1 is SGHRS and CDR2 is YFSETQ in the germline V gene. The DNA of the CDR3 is TGCGCCAGCAGCTTGCGGACAGCGGACACCGGGGAGCTGTTTTTT. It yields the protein CASSLRTADTGELFF.

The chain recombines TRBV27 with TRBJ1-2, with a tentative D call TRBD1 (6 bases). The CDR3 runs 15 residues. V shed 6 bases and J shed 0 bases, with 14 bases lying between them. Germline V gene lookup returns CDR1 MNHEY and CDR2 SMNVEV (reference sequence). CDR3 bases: TGTGCCAGCAGCAACAGGGACCCCGCTAACTATGGCTACACCTTC. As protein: CASSNRDPANYGYTF.

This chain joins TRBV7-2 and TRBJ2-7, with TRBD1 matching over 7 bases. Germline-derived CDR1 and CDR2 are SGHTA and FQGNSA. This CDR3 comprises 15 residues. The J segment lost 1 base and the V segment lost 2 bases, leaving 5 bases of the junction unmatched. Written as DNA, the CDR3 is TGTGCCAGCAGCTTAACAGGACAGGTTTCCTACGAGCAGTACTTC. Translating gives CASSLTGQVSYEQYF.

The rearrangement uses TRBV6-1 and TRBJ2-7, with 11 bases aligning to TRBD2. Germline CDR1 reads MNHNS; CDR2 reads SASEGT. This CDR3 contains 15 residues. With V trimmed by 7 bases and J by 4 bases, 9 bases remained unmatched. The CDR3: CASNHLAGGRYEQYF. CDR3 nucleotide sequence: TGTGCCAGCAACCACTTAGCGGGAGGGCGTTACGAGCAGTACTTC.